This TCR beta chain originates from a study of vaccination and CD4 T cells after COVID-19. At the level of the study: The convalescents, six males and four females, included two who were Hispanic.

CDR1 and CDR2 from the germline V gene are LNHDA and SQIVND (reference sequence). Trimming stripped 7 bases from V and 15 bases from J, with 25 bases between. This CDR3 has 14 residues. An Oncomine TCR Beta short-read assay was used to sequence the DNA from cultured CD4+ T cells. One entry per CDR3 protein results from TCRdb running MiXCR on the PCR reads. Found here are roughly 6,500 distinct CDR3 sequences, over 50% of them singletons; the top ten hold under 25%. Sample treatment: roughly 11-day PBMC culture with coronavirus spike peptide pools or control peptides (ViraFEST assay). CD4+ T lymphocytes from the unexposed donor were collected before the COVID-19 pandemic (2011-2018). As for this clonotype: Its antigen is not identified.

Source material: CD4+ T cells from blood, cultured in vitro. This sequence joins TRBV19 and TRBJ1-5; unclear D gene. This sequence was found in a human donor in good health. As DNA, the CDR3 is TGTGCCAGTACCCCCCGAATAGGGCGCCAGGTTTGGCATTTT. This codes for CASTPRIGRQVWHF.